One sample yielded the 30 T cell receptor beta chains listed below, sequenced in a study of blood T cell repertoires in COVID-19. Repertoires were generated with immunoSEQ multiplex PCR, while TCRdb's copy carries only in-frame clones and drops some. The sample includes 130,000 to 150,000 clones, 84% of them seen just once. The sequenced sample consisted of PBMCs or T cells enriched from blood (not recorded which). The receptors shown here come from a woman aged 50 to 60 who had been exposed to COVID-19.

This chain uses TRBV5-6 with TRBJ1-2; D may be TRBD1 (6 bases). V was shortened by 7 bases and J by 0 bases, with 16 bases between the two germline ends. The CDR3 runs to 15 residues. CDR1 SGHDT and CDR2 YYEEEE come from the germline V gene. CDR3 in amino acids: CASVLGGAANYGYTF. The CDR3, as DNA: TGTGCCAGCGTCCTCGGGGGGGCGGCTAACTATGGCTACACCTTC.

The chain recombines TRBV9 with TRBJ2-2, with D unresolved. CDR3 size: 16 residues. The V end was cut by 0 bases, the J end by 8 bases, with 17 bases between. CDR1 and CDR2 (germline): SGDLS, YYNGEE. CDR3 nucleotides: TGTGCCAGCAGCGTAGAAGCTACAGCCGTTGGGGGGGAGCTGTTTTTT. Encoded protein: CASSVEATAVGGELFF.

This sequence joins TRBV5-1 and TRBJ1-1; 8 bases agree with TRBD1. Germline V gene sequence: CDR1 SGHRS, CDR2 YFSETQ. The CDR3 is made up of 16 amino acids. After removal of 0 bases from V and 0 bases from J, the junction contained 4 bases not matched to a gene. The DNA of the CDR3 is TGCGCCAGCAGCTTGGCCTCGGGACAGGTGAACACTGAAGCTTTCTTT. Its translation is CASSLASGQVNTEAFF.

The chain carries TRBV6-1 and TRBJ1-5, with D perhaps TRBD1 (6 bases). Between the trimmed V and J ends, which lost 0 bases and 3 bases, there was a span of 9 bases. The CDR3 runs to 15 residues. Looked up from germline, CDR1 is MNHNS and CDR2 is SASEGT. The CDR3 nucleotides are TGTGCCAGCAGTGAAGCGCGGGGGCCCAATCAGCCCCAGCATTTT. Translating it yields CASSEARGPNQPQHF.

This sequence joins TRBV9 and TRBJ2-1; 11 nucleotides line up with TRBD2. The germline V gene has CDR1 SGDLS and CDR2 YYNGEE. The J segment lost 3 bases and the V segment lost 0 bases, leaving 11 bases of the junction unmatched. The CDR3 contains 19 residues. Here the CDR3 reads CASSVVLAGAGVGYNEQFF. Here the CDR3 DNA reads TGTGCCAGCAGCGTAGTACTAGCGGGGGCCGGGGTAGGCTACAATGAGCAGTTCTTC.

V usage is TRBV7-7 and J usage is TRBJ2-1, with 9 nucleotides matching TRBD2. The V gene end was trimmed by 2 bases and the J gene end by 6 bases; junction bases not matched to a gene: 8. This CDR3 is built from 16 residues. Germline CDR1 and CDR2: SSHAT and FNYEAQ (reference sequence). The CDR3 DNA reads TGTGCCAGCAGCTTAAGTCGGGCGGGAGGGGGCAATGAGCAGTTCTTC. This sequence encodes CASSLSRAGGGNEQFF. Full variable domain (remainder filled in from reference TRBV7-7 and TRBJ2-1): GAGVSQSPRYKVTKRGQDVTLRCDPISSHATLYWYQQALGQGPEFLTYFNYEAQPDKSGLPSDRFSAERPEGSISTLTIQRTEQRDSAMYRCASSLSRAGGGNEQFFGPGTRLTVL.

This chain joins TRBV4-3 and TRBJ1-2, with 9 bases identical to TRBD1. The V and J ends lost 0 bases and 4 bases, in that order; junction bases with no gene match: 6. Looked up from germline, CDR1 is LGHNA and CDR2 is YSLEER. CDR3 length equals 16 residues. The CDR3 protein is CASSQENRGLSYGYTF. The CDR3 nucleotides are TGCGCCAGCAGCCAAGAAAACAGGGGGCTGAGCTATGGCTACACCTTC.

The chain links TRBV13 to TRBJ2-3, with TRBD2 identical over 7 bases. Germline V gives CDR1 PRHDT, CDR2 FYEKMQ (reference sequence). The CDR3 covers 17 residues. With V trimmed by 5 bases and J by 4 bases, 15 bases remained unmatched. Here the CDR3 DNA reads TGTGCCAGCAGCACCGAGGGGTTGGGGGGGAAGGCAGATACGCAGTATTTT. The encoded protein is CASSTEGLGGKADTQYF.

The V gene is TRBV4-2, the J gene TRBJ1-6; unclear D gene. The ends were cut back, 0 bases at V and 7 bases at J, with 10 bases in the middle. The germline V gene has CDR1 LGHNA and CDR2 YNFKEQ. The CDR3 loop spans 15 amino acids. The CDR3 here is CASSQDSNSNSPLHF. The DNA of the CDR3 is TGTGCCAGCAGCCAAGATTCGAACAGCAATTCACCCCTCCACTTT.

The CDR3 loop reads CAWSNRTGTYEQYF. In DNA form, the CDR3 reads TGTGCCTGGAGTAATAGGACGGGAACCTACGAGCAGTACTTC. The chain employs TRBV30 and TRBJ2-7; D is possibly TRBD2 (5 bases). The CDR3 runs to 14 residues. In germline, CDR1 is GTSNPN, CDR2 SVGIG (reference sequence). V shed 2 bases and J shed 2 bases, with 13 bases lying between them. Together with reference TRBV30 and TRBJ2-7, the CDR3 gives the full variable domain: SQTIHQWPATLVQPVGSPLSLECTVEGTSNPNLYWYRQAAGRGLQLLFYSVGIGQISSEVPQNLSASRPQDRQFILSSKKLLLSDSGFYLCAWSNRTGTYEQYFGPGTRLTVT.

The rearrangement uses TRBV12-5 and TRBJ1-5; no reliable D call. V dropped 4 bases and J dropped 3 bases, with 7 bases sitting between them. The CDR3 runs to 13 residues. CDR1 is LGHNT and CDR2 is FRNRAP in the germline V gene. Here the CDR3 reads CASGSSNNQPQHF. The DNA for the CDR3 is TGTGCTAGTGGTTCCTCTAACAATCAGCCCCAGCATTTT. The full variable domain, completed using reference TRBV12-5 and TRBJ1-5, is DARVTQTPRHKVTEMGQEVTMRCQPILGHNTVFWYRQTMMQGLELLAYFRNRAPLDDSGMPKDRFSAEMPDATLATLKIQPSEPRDSAVYFCASGSSNNQPQHFGDGTRLSIL.

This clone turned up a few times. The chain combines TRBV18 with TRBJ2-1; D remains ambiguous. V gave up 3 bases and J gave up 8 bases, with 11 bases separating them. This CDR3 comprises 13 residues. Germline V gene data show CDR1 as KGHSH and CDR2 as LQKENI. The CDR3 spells CASSPQPRDEQFF. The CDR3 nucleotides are TGTGCCAGCTCACCTCAACCCCGGGATGAGCAGTTCTTC.

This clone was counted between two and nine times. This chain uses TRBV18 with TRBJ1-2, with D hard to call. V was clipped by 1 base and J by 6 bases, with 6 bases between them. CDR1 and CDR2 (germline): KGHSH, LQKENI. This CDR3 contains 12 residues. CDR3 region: CASSPRADGYTF. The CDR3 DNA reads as TGTGCCAGCTCACCACGAGCTGATGGCTACACCTTC.

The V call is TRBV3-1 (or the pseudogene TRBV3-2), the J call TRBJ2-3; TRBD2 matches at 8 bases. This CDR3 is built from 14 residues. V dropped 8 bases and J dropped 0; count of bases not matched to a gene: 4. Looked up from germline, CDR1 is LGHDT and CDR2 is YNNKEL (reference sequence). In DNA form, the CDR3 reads TGTGCCAGCGGCGGGACTAGAAGCACAGATACGCAGTATTTT. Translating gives CASGGTRSTDTQYF.

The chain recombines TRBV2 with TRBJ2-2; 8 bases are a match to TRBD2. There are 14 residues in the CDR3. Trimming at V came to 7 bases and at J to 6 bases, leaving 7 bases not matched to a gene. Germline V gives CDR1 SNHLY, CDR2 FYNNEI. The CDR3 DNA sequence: TGTGCCAGCACGGGGGGGGGCACGCCCGGGGAGCTGTTTTTT. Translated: CASTGGGTPGELFF.

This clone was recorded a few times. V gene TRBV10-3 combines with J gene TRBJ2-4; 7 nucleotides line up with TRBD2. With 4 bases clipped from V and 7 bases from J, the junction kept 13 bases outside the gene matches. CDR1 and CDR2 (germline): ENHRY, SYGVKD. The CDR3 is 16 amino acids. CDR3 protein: CAISAPRAGEGNIQYF. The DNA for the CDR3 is TGTGCCATCAGTGCCCCGAGGGCGGGAGAAGGTAACATTCAGTACTTC.

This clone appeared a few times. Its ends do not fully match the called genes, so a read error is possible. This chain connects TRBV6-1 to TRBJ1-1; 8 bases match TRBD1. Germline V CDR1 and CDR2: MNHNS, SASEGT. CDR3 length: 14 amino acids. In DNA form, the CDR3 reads TGTGCCAGCCGTGACAGGGGTTTGAACACTGAAGCTTTCTTT. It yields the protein CASRDRGLNTEAFF.

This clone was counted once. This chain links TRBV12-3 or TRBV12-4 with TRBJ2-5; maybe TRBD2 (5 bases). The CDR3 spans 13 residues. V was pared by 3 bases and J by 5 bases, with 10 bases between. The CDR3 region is CASSLLGSETQYF. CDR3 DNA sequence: TGTGCCAGCAGTTTGTTAGGGAGTGAGACCCAGTACTTC.

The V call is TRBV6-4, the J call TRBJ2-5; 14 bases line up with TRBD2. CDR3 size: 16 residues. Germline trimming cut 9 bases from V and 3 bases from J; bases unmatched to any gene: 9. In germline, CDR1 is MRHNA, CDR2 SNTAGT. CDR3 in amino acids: CARGTSGSGAKETQYF. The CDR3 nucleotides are TGTGCCAGAGGGACTAGCGGGAGTGGCGCCAAAGAGACCCAGTACTTC.

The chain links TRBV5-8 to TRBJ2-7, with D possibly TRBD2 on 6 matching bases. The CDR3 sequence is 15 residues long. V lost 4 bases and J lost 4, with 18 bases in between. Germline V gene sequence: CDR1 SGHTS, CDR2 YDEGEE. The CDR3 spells CASSQLGVAVYEQYF. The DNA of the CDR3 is TGTGCCAGCAGCCAGTTGGGGGTAGCGGTGTACGAGCAGTACTTC.

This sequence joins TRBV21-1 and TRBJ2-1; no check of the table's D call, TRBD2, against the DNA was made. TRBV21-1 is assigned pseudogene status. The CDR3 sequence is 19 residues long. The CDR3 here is CASSKGPGTSGSPYNEQFF. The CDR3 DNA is TGTGCCAGCAGCAAAGGACCCGGGACTAGCGGGAGTCCCTACAATGAGCAGTTCTTC.

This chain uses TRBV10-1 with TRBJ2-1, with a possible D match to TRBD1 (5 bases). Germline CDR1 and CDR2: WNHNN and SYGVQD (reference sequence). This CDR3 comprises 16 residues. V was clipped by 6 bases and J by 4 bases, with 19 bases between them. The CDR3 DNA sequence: TGCGCCAGCAGGGGGCTATTTGACTGTCTATACAATGAGCAGTTCTTC. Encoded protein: CASRGLFDCLYNEQFF.

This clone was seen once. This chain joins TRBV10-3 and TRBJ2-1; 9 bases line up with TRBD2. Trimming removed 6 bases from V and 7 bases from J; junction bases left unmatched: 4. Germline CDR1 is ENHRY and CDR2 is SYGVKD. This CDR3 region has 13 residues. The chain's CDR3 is CAIRGTSLNEQFF. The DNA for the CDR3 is TGTGCCATCAGAGGGACTAGCTTAAATGAGCAGTTCTTC.

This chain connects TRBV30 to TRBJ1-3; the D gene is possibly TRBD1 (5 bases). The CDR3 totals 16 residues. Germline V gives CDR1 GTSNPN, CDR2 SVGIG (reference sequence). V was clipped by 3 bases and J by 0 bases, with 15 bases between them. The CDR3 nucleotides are TGTGCCTGGAGCACATGGGGCACAACCTCTGGAAACACCATATATTTT. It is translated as CAWSTWGTTSGNTIYF.

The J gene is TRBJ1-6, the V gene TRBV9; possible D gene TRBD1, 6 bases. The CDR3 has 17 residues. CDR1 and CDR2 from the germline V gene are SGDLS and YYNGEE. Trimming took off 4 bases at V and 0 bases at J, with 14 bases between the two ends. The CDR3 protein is CASSPRDTVSYNSPLHF. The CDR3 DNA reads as TGTGCCAGCAGCCCTCGGGACACTGTCTCCTATAATTCACCCCTCCACTTT.

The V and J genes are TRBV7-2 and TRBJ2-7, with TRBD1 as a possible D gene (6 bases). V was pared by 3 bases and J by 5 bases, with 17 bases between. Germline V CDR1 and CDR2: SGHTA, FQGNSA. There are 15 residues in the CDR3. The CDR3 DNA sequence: TGTGCCAGCAGCTTTGAGGGGGTGATCCCTGACGAGCAGTACTTC. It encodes CASSFEGVIPDEQYF.

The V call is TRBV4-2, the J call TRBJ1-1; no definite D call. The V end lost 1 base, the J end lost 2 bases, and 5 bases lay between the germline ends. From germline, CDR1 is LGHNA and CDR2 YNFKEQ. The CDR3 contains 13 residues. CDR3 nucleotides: TGTGCCAGCAGCCAAGGAGAAAACACTGAAGCTTTCTTT. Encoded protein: CASSQGENTEAFF.

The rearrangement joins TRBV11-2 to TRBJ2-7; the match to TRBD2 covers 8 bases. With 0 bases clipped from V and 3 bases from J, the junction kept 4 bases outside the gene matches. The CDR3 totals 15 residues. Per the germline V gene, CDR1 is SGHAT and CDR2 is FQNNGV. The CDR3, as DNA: TGTGCCAGCAGCTTAGACCGGACTAGCAGCTACGAGCAGTACTTC. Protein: CASSLDRTSSYEQYF.

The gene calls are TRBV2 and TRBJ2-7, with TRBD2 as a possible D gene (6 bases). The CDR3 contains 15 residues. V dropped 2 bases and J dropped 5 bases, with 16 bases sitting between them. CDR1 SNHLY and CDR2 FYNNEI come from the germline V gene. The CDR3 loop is CASSEWVLGEDEQYF. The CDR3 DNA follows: TGTGCCAGCAGTGAATGGGTCCTTGGGGAGGACGAGCAGTACTTC.

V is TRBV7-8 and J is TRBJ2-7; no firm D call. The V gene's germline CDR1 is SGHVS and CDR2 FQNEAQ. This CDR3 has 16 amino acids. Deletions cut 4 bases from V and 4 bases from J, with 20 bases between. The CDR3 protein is CASSSPTEQLPYEQYF. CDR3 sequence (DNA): TGTGCCAGCAGCTCCCCCACGGAACAGCTCCCTTACGAGCAGTACTTC.